This T cell receptor beta chain was identified during a study of blood T cell repertoires in COVID-19. Data came from immunoSEQ multiplex PCR; TCRdb stores just in-frame clones and leaves some out. This repertoire shows about 180,000 clones, more than 75% found once; its top ten account for approximately 15%. The sequenced sample consisted of PBMCs or T cells enriched from blood (not recorded which). The TCR comes from a man in his 60s who had been exposed to COVID-19.

CDR3 residues: CASALSASGGKSYTF. The CDR3, as DNA: TGTGCCAGCGCCCTTTCAGCGTCAGGGGGTAAAAGCTACACCTTC. V gene TRBV2 combines with J gene TRBJ1-2; TRBD1 aligns across 7 bases. The CDR3 totals 15 residues. CDR1 is SNHLY and CDR2 is FYNNEI in the germline V gene. V shed 8 bases, J shed 9 bases, and the junction held 18 bases outside the gene matches.